The 5 T cell receptor beta chains listed next were all sequenced from one sample in a study of blood T cells in healthy people across ages. Sample-barcoded 5' priming and a J-beta primer mix drove a second PCR of roughly 6 to 12 cycles. TCRdb recomputed calls from the 5' RACE reads with MiXCR, one row per CDR3 protein. The repertoire holds 700,000 or so distinct CDR3 sequences, with around two fifths as singletons. Material for sequencing was blood. These receptors were obtained from an elderly man in good health.

The genes are TRBV24-1 and TRBJ2-3; D is undetermined. Germline V gives CDR1 KGHDR, CDR2 SFDVKD. With 5 bases removed from V and 1 base from J, the gap between germline ends came to 9 bases. The CDR3 length is 14 residues. The CDR3 here is CATSVVEGTDTQYF. Here the CDR3 DNA reads TGTGCCACCAGTGTGGTAGAGGGCACAGATACGCAGTATTTT.

The chain has TRBV7-2 and TRBJ2-5; 7 bases fit TRBD2. From germline, CDR1 is SGHTA and CDR2 FQGNSA. V gave up 5 bases and J gave up 4 bases; unmatched junction bases: 10. This CDR3 has 15 residues. The CDR3: CASSRKQRDTETQYF. CDR3 in DNA: TGTGCCAGCAGCCGGAAACAGCGGGATACAGAGACCCAGTACTTC.

This chain links TRBV6-2 or TRBV6-3 with TRBJ2-5, with 8 bases matching TRBD2. V gave up 4 bases and J gave up 0 bases; unmatched junction bases: 1. In germline, CDR1 is MNHEY, CDR2 SVGEGT. This CDR3 spans 14 amino acids. CDR3 protein: CASSSGGDQETQYF. The CDR3 DNA follows: TGTGCCAGCAGTTCCGGGGGGGACCAAGAGACCCAGTACTTC.

This clonotype showed up just a few times. This sequence joins TRBV11-2 and TRBJ2-4; maybe TRBD2 (5 bases). The CDR3 sequence is 21 residues long. CDR1 SGHAT and CDR2 FQNNGV come from the germline V gene. Trimming left V 0 bases short and J 0 bases short, with 24 bases between. The CDR3 DNA reads as TGTGCCAGCAGCTTAGACCCTAGCCCCGGTATTCCGAAACTAGCCAAAAACATTCAGTACTTC. Protein product: CASSLDPSPGIPKLAKNIQYF.

The chain couples TRBV5-1 to TRBJ1-6; 10 nucleotides agree with TRBD1. The CDR3 length is 15 residues. Germline V CDR1 and CDR2: SGHRS, YFSETQ. V lost 4 bases to trimming and J lost 9 bases; unmatched junction nucleotides: 7. CDR3: CASSVTTGGGSPLHF. The CDR3 DNA reads as TGCGCCAGCAGCGTCACGACAGGGGGCGGTTCACCCCTCCACTTT.